The T cell receptor beta chain under discussion was sequenced for a study of shared clonotypes between healthy human individuals. Germline V gives CDR1 LNHDA, CDR2 SQIVND (reference sequence). Trimming cost V 9 bases and J 0 bases; bases outside gene matches: 7. The CDR3 is 14 amino acids. A single count supports this clone. Assay: immunoSEQ multiplex PCR; the TCRdb copy retains only in-frame clones and omits some. This table holds approximately 720,000 clones, about two thirds found once. Every one of the donors was a Caucasian adult that lived in Nashville, Tennessee. Sequenced sample: memory CD4+ T cells sorted from blood. Subset meaning: CD45RA-negative fraction. The chain links TRBV19 to TRBJ1-1, with 7 nucleotides matching TRBD1. The clonotype originates from a woman in her 30s in good health. The DNA for the CDR3 is TGTGCCAGCAAACCGGGACAGATGAACACTGAAGCTTTCTTT. Its protein is CASKPGQMNTEAFF.